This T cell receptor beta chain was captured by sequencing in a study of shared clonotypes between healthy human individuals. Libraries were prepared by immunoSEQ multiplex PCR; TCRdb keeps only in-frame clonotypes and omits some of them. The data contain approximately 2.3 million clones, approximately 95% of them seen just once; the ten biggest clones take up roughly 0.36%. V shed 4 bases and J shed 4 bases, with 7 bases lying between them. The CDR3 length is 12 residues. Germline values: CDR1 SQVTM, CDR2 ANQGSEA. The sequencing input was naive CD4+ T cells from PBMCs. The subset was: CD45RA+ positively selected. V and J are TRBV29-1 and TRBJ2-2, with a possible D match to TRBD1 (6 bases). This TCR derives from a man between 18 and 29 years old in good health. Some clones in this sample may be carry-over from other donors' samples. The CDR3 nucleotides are TGCAGCGTTGCAGGGGCCACCGGGGAGCTGTTTTTT. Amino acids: CSVAGATGELFF.